The 3 T cell receptor beta chains presented below share a single source sample, sequenced in a study of T cell repertoires in cytomegalovirus infection. TCRdb itself ran the reads through MiXCR, one entry per CDR3 protein. The sample records some 270,000 distinct CDR3 sequences, approximately 15% being singletons. The specimen was CD8+ T cells from PBMCs. All receptors come from a human donor in good health (CMV status not recorded). Some clones in this sample may be carry-over from other donors' samples.

This clonotype came up many times. The chain joins TRBV12-3 or TRBV12-4 to TRBJ1-5; maybe TRBD1 (6 bases). V was trimmed by 4 bases and J by 4 bases, leaving 11 bases between them. CDR3 length: 14 amino acids. CDR3 residues: CASSSSGVNQPQHF. The DNA of the CDR3 is TGTGCCAGCAGTTCATCAGGGGTAAATCAGCCCCAGCATTTT.

This clonotype was counted at least ten times. The chain carries TRBV7-2 and TRBJ2-1, with TRBD2 matching 7 bases. With V trimmed by 8 bases and J by 0 bases, 10 bases remained unmatched. Looked up from germline, CDR1 is SGHTA and CDR2 is FQGNSA. The CDR3 has 16 residues. Here the CDR3 reads CASDSFGGGSYNEQFF. Written as DNA, the CDR3 is TGTGCCAGCGACTCTTTTGGGGGGGGCTCCTACAATGAGCAGTTCTTC.

This clonotype appeared a few times. The chain combines TRBV7-9 with TRBJ2-7, with D perhaps matching TRBD1 (7 bases). The CDR3 loop spans 15 amino acids. Trimming took 1 base from V and 0 from J, leaving 10 bases between them. Germline V lookup: CDR1 SEHNR, CDR2 FQNEAQ (reference sequence). The CDR3 reads CASSLGGTASYEQYF. The CDR3 coding sequence is TGTGCCAGCAGCTTAGGCGGGACAGCCTCCTACGAGCAGTACTTC.